Listed below are T cell receptor beta chains from one sample, sequenced in a study of blood T cell repertoires in COVID-19. Measured with immunoSEQ multiplex PCR; TCRdb has only the in-frame clones, and not every one. In the table there are roughly 15,000 clones, around 90% of which are singletons. The sequenced sample was peripheral blood. These TCRs come from a human donor with active COVID-19. The donor label of this sample is uncertain. The CDR3 runs from the conserved cysteine through the conserved F or W. D genes are given only for firm matches. The size of a clone is reported for some rows only, either as once, few or many, or as a class for expanded clones.

clone size,V gene,D gene,J gene,CDR3 DNA,CDR3 protein
-,TRBV5-1,TRBD2,TRBJ2-5,TGCGCCAGCAGCCCCGGACTAGCGGGAGCGGCGGAGACCCAGTACTTC,CASSPGLAGAAETQYF
-,TRBV10-1,-,TRBJ2-3,TGCGCCAGCAGTAAGACTAGTAGTGGCCCAGATACGCAGTATTTT,CASSKTSSGPDTQYF
-,TRBV5-1,TRBD2,TRBJ2-3,TGCGCCAGCAGCTTGGGCAGCCTAGCGGGGGGGACCACAGATACGCAGTATTTT,CASSLGSLAGGTTDTQYF
-,TRBV5-4,-,TRBJ2-6,TGTGCCAGCAGCTTGGGGACTACCGCCGCTGGGGCCAACGTCCTGACTTTC,CASSLGTTAAGANVLTF
-,TRBV3-1/TRBV3-2,TRBD2,TRBJ2-5,TGTGCCAGCAGCGCGCCGACTAGCGGGACCCAAGAGACCCAGTACTTC,CASSAPTSGTQETQYF
-,TRBV5-1,-,TRBJ1-6,TGCGCCAGCAGCTCTGAGTATAATTCACCCCTCCACTTT,CASSSEYNSPLHF
-,TRBV4-1,-,TRBJ2-7,TGCGCCAGCAGAGGGGACGGCTTCGGGGGATCCTACGAGCAGTACTTC,CASRGDGFGGSYEQYF
-,TRBV29-1,TRBD1,TRBJ2-3,TGCAGCGTCAGCAGACAGGGGCCACCCATGGATACGCAGTATTTT,CSVSRQGPPMDTQYF
-,TRBV9,-,TRBJ2-7,TGTGCCAGCAGCGAACAGGGAATCCCCTACGAGCAGTACTTC,CASSEQGIPYEQYF
-,TRBV9,TRBD2,TRBJ2-3,TGTGCCAGCAGCCCACTAGCGGGAACCGCCCGCGGCACAGATACGCAGTATTTT,CASSPLAGTARGTDTQYF
-,TRBV6-5,TRBD1,TRBJ1-1,TGTGCCAGTTACAGGGGACTCACTGAAGCTTTCTTT,CASYRGLTEAFF
-,TRBV15,-,TRBJ2-5,TGTGCCACCAGCAGAGCTTGGCCAGGGCAAGAGACCCAGTACTTC,CATSRAWPGQETQYF
-,TRBV27,TRBD1,TRBJ2-1,TGTGCCAGCAGTCCACGGGGACAGGGGGCTATCGGATCCTACAATGAGCAGTTCTTC,CASSPRGQGAIGSYNEQFF
-,TRBV9,-,TRBJ1-6,TGTGCCAGCAGCGCACTGCAGGGTTCGCCCCTCCACTTT,CASSALQGSPLHF
-,TRBV5-1,TRBD1,TRBJ1-1,TGCGCCAGCAGCCCAGGACAGGTACACACTGAAGCTTTCTTT,CASSPGQVHTEAFF
-,TRBV7-9,TRBD2,TRBJ2-7,TGTGCCAGCAGCTACGGACTAGCGGGAAGCTCCTACGAGCAGTACTTC,CASSYGLAGSSYEQYF
-,TRBV3-1/TRBV3-2,-,TRBJ2-2,TGTGCCAGCAGTCTCACAGCGGGCCGTTACACCGGGGAGCTGTTTTTT,CASSLTAGRYTGELFF
-,TRBV7-8,TRBD1,TRBJ1-4,TGTGCCAGCAGCACGATGGACAGGTTGCGAGAAAAACTGTTTTTT,CASSTMDRLREKLFF
-,TRBV24-1,-,TRBJ2-5,TGTGCCACCAGTGACCCGGACACCCAAGAGACCCAGTACTTC,CATSDPDTQETQYF
-,TRBV5-6,TRBD1,TRBJ1-3,TGTGCCAGCAGCTTGGTACAGGGGGTCGGCACCATATATTTT,CASSLVQGVGTIYF
-,TRBV11-2,-,TRBJ1-5,TGTGCCAGCAGCTTGATGGCCAATCGGCCCCAGCATTTT,CASSLMANRPQHF
few,TRBV29-1,TRBD1,TRBJ1-2,TGCAGCGTTGACAGGGGGAACTATGGCTACACCTTC,CSVDRGNYGYTF
-,TRBV7-2,TRBD2,TRBJ2-2,TGTGCCAGCACCTCGACTAGCGGGTACATCGGGGAGCTGTTTTTT,CASTSTSGYIGELFF
-,TRBV18,-,TRBJ1-2,TGTGCCAGCTCACCAGCCACCGAGTATGGCTACACCTTC,CASSPATEYGYTF
few,TRBV5-1,-,TRBJ2-1,TGCGCCAGCAGCTTGGCGGGGAGCTCCTACAATGAGCAGTTCTTC,CASSLAGSSYNEQFF
-,TRBV27,-,TRBJ1-2,TGTGCCAGCAGTTCCGACCCAGGACTACTGGGAGGCTACACCTTC,CASSSDPGLLGGYTF
large,TRBV28,-,TRBJ2-2,TGTGCCAGCAGCCTGAGGGGGACCGGGGAGCTGTTTTTT,CASSLRGTGELFF
-,TRBV28,TRBD1,TRBJ2-7,TGTGCCAGCAGTTCCGAACTGAGGGACAGGACGGAAGAGCAGTACTTC,CASSSELRDRTEEQYF
-,TRBV11-2,TRBD1,TRBJ2-7,TGTGCCAGCAGTTGGGACAGAGCCTACGAGCAGTACTTC,CASSWDRAYEQYF
-,TRBV5-1,-,TRBJ1-6,TGCGCCAGCAGCTTGGTTACGGATTCACCCCTCCACTTT,CASSLVTDSPLHF
-,TRBV19,TRBD2,TRBJ2-1,TGTGCCAGTAGTTCGTATCGTAGGACTAGCGGCTCCTACAATGAGCAGTTCTTC,CASSSYRRTSGSYNEQFF
-,TRBV27,TRBD2,TRBJ2-3,TGTGCCAGCAGTCCATCCAGGGTAGCGGGGGGCACAGATACGCAGTATTTT,CASSPSRVAGGTDTQYF
-,TRBV24-1,TRBD1,TRBJ2-3,TGTGCCACCAGTGATCCTGACAGGGGAAGCACAGATACGCAGTATTTT,CATSDPDRGSTDTQYF
-,TRBV5-1,TRBD2,TRBJ2-2,TGCGCCAGCAGCCTTTGGGAGGGCCTGGGGACCGGGGAGCTGTTTTTT,CASSLWEGLGTGELFF
-,TRBV5-1,-,TRBJ1-3,TGCGCCAGCAGCTGGGGGCGTGGGGACTCTGGAAACACCATATATTTT,CASSWGRGDSGNTIYF
-,TRBV6-5,TRBD1,TRBJ1-5,TGTGCCAGCACCCCGGGACAGGGGGCTAGTCAGCCCCAGCATTTT,CASTPGQGASQPQHF
-,TRBV5-6,TRBD2,TRBJ2-1,TGTGCCAGCAGCTTTGATGTAGCGGGGGTTGGGGGTGAGCAGTTCTTC,CASSFDVAGVGGEQFF
-,TRBV18,-,TRBJ1-3,TGTGCCAGCTCATCGGGGGTCCATTCTGGAAACACCATATATTTT,CASSSGVHSGNTIYF
few,TRBV4-1,-,TRBJ1-5,TGCGCCAGCAGCCAAGAGGAGAATCAGCCCCAGCATTTT,CASSQEENQPQHF
once,TRBV19,TRBD1,TRBJ2-2,TGTGCCAGTAGGACCCCCGGGACAGGCTACACCGGGGAGCTGTTTTTT,CASRTPGTGYTGELFF
once,TRBV11-3,TRBD2,TRBJ2-2,TGTGCCAGCAGCAGGACTAGAGCGGCCGGGGAGCTGTTTTTT,CASSRTRAAGELFF
-,TRBV28,-,TRBJ2-7,TGTGCCAGCAGAGACCTCGACAGAGCCGAGCAGTACTTC,CASRDLDRAEQYF
-,TRBV9,-,TRBJ2-5,TGTGCCAGCAGCGTCCACTCCCTTCAAGAGACCCAGTACTTC,CASSVHSLQETQYF
-,TRBV5-1,TRBD2,TRBJ2-3,TGCGCCAGCAGCTTGATGGCGGGGGGTACAGATACGCAGTATTTT,CASSLMAGGTDTQYF
-,TRBV4-1,-,TRBJ2-1,TGCGCCAGCAGCCAAGATATGCCCCCGGTCTACAATGAGCAGTTCTTC,CASSQDMPPVYNEQFF
-,TRBV7-3,-,TRBJ1-3,TGTGCCAGCAGCTTAACATCTACCGGCTCTGGAAACACCATATATTTT,CASSLTSTGSGNTIYF
-,TRBV7-7,-,TRBJ2-5,TGTGCTAGCAGCGGAGGGATCTCCACGGGGGAGACCCAGTACTTC,CASSGGISTGETQYF
-,TRBV6-2/TRBV6-3,-,TRBJ1-1,TGTGCCAGCAGTTCGGATAGAGGGAGGGCTTTCTTT,CASSSDRGRAFF
-,TRBV28,TRBD1,TRBJ2-7,TGTGCCAGCAGTTCACAGGGGGTCCCCTCCTACGAGCAGTACTTC,CASSSQGVPSYEQYF
-,TRBV5-4,-,TRBJ2-7,TGTGCCAGCAGCCCCTCCCCAGTGCAATACGAGCAGTACTTC,CASSPSPVQYEQYF
-,TRBV19,-,TRBJ1-2,TGTGCCAGTAAGGAATTGGAGGGGTATGGCTACACCTTC,CASKELEGYGYTF